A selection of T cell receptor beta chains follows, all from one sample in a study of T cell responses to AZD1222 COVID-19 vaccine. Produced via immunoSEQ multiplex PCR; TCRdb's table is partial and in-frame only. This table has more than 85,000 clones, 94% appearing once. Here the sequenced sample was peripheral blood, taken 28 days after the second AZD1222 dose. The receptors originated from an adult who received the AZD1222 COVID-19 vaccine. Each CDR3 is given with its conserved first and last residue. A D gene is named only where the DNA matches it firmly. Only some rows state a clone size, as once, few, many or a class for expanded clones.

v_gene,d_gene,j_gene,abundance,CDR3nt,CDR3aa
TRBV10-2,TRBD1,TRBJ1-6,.,TGCGCCAGCAGTGGACAGGGTATATCGAGGTCACCCCTCCACTTT,CASSGQGISRSPLHF
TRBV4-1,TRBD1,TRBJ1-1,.,TGCGCCAGCAGCCCGGACCCCGGGACAGGCCCTATCGGGACTGAAGCTTTCTTT,CASSPDPGTGPIGTEAFF
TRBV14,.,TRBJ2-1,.,TGTGCCAGCAGCCACTACAATGAGCAGTTCTTC,CASSHYNEQFF
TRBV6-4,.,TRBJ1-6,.,TGTGCCAGCAGTCGTGAATCAGATTCCTATAATTCACCCCTCCACTTT,CASSRESDSYNSPLHF
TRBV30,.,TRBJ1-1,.,TGTGCCTGGAGTCCCACATTAGGGGCGACCACTGAAGCTTTCTTT,CAWSPTLGATTEAFF
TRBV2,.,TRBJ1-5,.,TGTGCCAGCAGTCCGGGACCTCGAGCGGATCAGCCCCAGCATTTT,CASSPGPRADQPQHF
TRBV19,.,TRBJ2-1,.,TGTGCCAGTATGTATGGGGGAGGCCCCTACAATGAGCAGTTCTTC,CASMYGGGPYNEQFF
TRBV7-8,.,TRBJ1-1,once,TGTGCCAGCAGCTTAGTAGGTGGGGACACTGAAGCTTTCTTT,CASSLVGGDTEAFF
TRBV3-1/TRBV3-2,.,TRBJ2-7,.,TGTGCCAGCAGCCAAGTTACCGGTTACGAGCAGTACTTC,CASSQVTGYEQYF
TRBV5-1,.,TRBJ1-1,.,TGCGCCAGCAGATTATCGGGACCGAACACTGAAGCTTTCTTT,CASRLSGPNTEAFF
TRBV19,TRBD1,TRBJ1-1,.,TGTGCCAGTAGTCCGACAGGGGGCTTGTTGGGCACTGAAGCTTTCTTT,CASSPTGGLLGTEAFF
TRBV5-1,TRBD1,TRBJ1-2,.,TGCGCCAGCAGCACGCAGGGGGCTATGTATGGCTACACCTTC,CASSTQGAMYGYTF
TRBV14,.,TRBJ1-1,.,TGTGCCAGCAGCCATCCCTGGCATATGTCTGAAGCTTTCTTT,CASSHPWHMSEAFF
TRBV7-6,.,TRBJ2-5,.,TGTGCCAGCAGCCCATTAGGGGAGACCCAGTACTTC,CASSPLGETQYF
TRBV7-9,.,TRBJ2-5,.,TGTGCCAGCGGAGGGATTGAGGGAGAGACCCAGTACTTC,CASGGIEGETQYF
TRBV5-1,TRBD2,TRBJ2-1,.,TGCGCCAGCGGGCGGGGGGCCTCCTACAATGAGCAGTTCTTC,CASGRGASYNEQFF
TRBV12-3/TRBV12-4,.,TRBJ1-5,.,TGTGCCAGCAGTTTAGGAGGGATTCAGCCCCAGCATTTT,CASSLGGIQPQHF
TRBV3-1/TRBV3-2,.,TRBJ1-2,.,TGTGCCAGCAGCCAAGATCTAGGGAGCGGACTCTATGGCTACACCTTC,CASSQDLGSGLYGYTF
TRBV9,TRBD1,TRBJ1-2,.,TGTGCCAGCAGCGTAGAGGCAGGGGGCGCGTCTAGATATGGCTACACCTTC,CASSVEAGGASRYGYTF
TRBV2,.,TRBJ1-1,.,TGTGCCAGCAGTGAAAGGGACTACCAAGCTTTCTTT,CASSERDYQAFF
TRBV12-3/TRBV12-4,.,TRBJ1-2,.,TGTGCCAGCAGTTTGTCGACCTATGGCTACACCTTC,CASSLSTYGYTF
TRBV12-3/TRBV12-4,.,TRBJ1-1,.,TGTGCCAGCAGTTTAGGGCCGAACACTGAAGCTTTCTTT,CASSLGPNTEAFF
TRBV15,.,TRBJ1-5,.,TGTGCCACCAGCAGAGTTAGGGTGTCTAGCAATCAGCCCCAGCATTTT,CATSRVRVSSNQPQHF
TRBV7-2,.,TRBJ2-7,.,TGTGCCAGCAGCCCGAGGCTTACGCTTGGGGGGCAGTACTTC,CASSPRLTLGGQYF
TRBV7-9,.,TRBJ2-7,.,TGTGCCAGCAGCTTAGCCAGCCTCCGGGACACAGTTTCCTACGAGCAGTACTTC,CASSLASLRDTVSYEQYF
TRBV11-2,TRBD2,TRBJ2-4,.,TGTGCCAGCAGCTTCGAACTAGCGGGAGCCAGGTTTCAAAACATTCAGTACTTC,CASSFELAGARFQNIQYF
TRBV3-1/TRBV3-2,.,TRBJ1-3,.,TGTGCCAGCAGCCTGCCCGGGACGGATGGAAACACCATATATTTT,CASSLPGTDGNTIYF
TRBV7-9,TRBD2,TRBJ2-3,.,TGTGCCACACCAACTAGCGGGATGAGCACAGATACGCAGTATTTT,CATPTSGMSTDTQYF
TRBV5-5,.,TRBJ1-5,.,TGTGCCAGCAGCTTTATGGAGTCGCCTAATCAGCCCCAGCATTTT,CASSFMESPNQPQHF
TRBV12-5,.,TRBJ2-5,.,TGTGCTAGTGGTAGCTCAGGGTTTGAGGAGACCCAGTACTTC,CASGSSGFEETQYF
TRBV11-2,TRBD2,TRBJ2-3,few,TGTGCCAGCAGCCCTCGGGGAGCGGGGGGGCCGGCGTCGCAGTATTTT,CASSPRGAGGPASQYF
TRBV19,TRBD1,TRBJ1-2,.,TGTGCCAGTACCCGACAGGGGGCCAACTATGGCTACACCTTC,CASTRQGANYGYTF
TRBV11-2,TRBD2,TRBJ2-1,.,TGTGCCAGCAGCTCCCCACGTCCAGCGGGGGACAATGAGCAGTTCTTC,CASSSPRPAGDNEQFF
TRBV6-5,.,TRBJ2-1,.,TGTGCCAGCAGTTATGGCGGTTCGGTCTTGGGCAATGAGCAGTTCTTC,CASSYGGSVLGNEQFF
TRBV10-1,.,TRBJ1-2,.,TGCGCCAGCAGTGGTCAGGGGTGGCCCTATGGCTACACCTTC,CASSGQGWPYGYTF
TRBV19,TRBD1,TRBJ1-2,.,TGTGCCAGTAGTTTACACAGGGGGCAGTTCACCTATGGCTACACCTTC,CASSLHRGQFTYGYTF
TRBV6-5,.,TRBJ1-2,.,TGTGCCAGCAGCCAACCTTCCAGGGGAGAGATTGGCTACACCTTC,CASSQPSRGEIGYTF
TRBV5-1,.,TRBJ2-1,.,TGCGCCAGCAGCTTGGACTGGAATAGTGGGGAGCAGTTCTTC,CASSLDWNSGEQFF
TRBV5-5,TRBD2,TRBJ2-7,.,TGTGCCAGCAGCTTGACAAGTAGCGGGGTGGGGTACGAGCAGTACTTC,CASSLTSSGVGYEQYF
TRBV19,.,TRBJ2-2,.,TGTGCCAGTAGGTCTAGGGGGGAGCTGTTTTTT,CASRSRGELFF
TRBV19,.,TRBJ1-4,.,TGTGCCAGTAGTCCGGGACCAGGGGTCGGAGGTGAAAAACTGTTTTTT,CASSPGPGVGGEKLFF
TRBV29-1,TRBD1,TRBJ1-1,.,TGCAGCGTCAGCAACTACAGGGGAGGAACTGAAGCTTTCTTT,CSVSNYRGGTEAFF
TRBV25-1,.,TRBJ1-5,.,TGTGCCAGCAGTAGTGATGTCGATCAGCCCCAGCATTTT,CASSSDVDQPQHF
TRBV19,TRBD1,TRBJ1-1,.,TGTGCCAGCAGACAGGGTACTGAAGCTTTCTTT,CASRQGTEAFF
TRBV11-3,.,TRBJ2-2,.,TGTGCCAGCAGCCCCCGGGACAACCCCACCGGGGAGCTGTTTTTT,CASSPRDNPTGELFF
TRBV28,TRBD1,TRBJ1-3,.,TGTGCCAGCACCTTCGACAGGGCTGGAAACACCATATATTTT,CASTFDRAGNTIYF
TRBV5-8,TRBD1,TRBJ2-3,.,TGTGCCAGCAGGAAAGGGGACAGGGGCATCAGCACAGATACGCAGTATTTT,CASRKGDRGISTDTQYF
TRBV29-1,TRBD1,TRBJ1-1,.,TGCAGCGTGACAGGGTGGAACACTGAAGCTTTCTTT,CSVTGWNTEAFF
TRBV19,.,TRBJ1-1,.,TGTGCCAGTAGTCGGCCTAATCCTCCTGAAGCTTTCTTT,CASSRPNPPEAFF
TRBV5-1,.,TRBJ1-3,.,TGCGCCAGCAGCTTGGTCGGCAGTTCTGGAAACACCATATATTTT,CASSLVGSSGNTIYF
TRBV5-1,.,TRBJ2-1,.,TGCGCCAGCAGCCGGGTTGGTAATGAGCAGTTCTTC,CASSRVGNEQFF
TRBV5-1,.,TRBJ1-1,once,TGCGCCAGCAGCTCCCGCCCGGGGAACACTGAAGCTTTCTTT,CASSSRPGNTEAFF
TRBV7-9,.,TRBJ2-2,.,TGTGCCAGCAGGGGCGGGGCGGAGGTGAACACCGGGGAGCTGTTTTTT,CASRGGAEVNTGELFF
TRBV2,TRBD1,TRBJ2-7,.,TGTGCCAGCAGACGACAGGGAAGCTCCTACGAGCAGTACTTC,CASRRQGSSYEQYF